This T cell receptor (beta chain) was identified in a study of identical twins. Study results and caveats: The abundant beta clonotypes from cord blood had fewer insertions, and memory repertoires had none of this. Weaker excess twin sharing was observed in beta out-of-frame sequences.

This clonotype has a handful of counts. Antigen unknown. TCRdb analysed the 5' RACE reads with MiXCR anew, one entry per CDR3 protein. The sample holds approximately 890,000 distinct CDR3 sequences, 9% to 15% seen once. Germline loops: CDR1 MGHDK, CDR2 SYGVNS. V was shortened by 1 base and J by 3 bases, with 8 bases between the two germline ends. This CDR3 contains 14 residues. This sample also appeared in a second study, on yellow fever vaccine responses in identical twins. That source reports: Twins' vaccine T cell response reportedly seemed partly convergent, partly personalized.

The chain recombines TRBV25-1 with TRBJ2-3; no clear D gene. Material: PBMCs. This sequence was found in a woman younger than 30 in good health. The CDR3 sequence: CASSELVQTDTQYF. As DNA, the CDR3 is TGTGCCAGCAGTGAATTGGTGCAGACAGATACGCAGTATTTT.